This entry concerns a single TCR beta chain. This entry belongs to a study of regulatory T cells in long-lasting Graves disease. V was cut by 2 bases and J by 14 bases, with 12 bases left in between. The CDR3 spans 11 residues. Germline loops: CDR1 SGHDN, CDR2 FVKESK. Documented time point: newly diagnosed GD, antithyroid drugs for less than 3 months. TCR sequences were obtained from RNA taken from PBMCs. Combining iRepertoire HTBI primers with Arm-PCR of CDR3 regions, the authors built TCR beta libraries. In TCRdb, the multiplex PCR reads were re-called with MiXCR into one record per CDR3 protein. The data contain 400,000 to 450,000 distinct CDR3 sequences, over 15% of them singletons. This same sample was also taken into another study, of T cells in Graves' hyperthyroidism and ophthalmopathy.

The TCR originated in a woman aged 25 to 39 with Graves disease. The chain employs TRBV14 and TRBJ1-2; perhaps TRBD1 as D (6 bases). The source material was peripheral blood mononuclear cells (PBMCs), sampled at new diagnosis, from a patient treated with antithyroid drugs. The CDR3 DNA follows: TGTGCCAGCAGCCAATCGACAGGACTAACCTTC. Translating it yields CASSQSTGLTF.